The 22 T cell receptor beta chains in this list originate from one sample, sequenced in a study of shared clonotypes between healthy human individuals (TCRdb year 2020). Libraries came from the immunoSEQ multiplex PCR assay. The table was pulled from immuneACCESS by TCRdb, which kept in-frame rearrangements only. Such tables lose some clones; where checked, under half of the loss comes from unresolved V genes, and the rest has no known cause. The table for this sample lists 2 million to 2.5 million clones; 85% to 95% of them were counted only once. The ten top clones hold roughly 0.36% of the sample. The sample comprised naive CD4+ T cells from PBMCs. The sample's cell subset or site label is to be understood as: CD45RA+ positively selected. The origin of the receptors is a man aged 18 to 29 in good health. Some clones in this sample may be carry-over from other donors' samples.

The chain recombines TRBV6-4 with TRBJ1-1; the D gene is possibly TRBD1 (5 bases). CDR1 is MRHNA and CDR2 is SNTAGT in the germline V gene. The V and J ends lost 4 bases and 6 bases respectively, with 15 bases between them. This CDR3 is built from 14 residues. The CDR3 sequence: CASSGNGGISEAFF. In nucleotides, the CDR3 is TGTGCCAGCAGTGGCAACGGGGGTATCTCTGAAGCTTTCTTT.

The V gene is TRBV4-3, the J gene TRBJ1-1, with D possibly matching TRBD1 (5 bases). This CDR3 is 15 amino acids long. V lost 0 bases and J 7 bases, leaving 15 bases between the germline ends. Germline assignment: CDR1 LGHNA and CDR2 YSLEER. In DNA, the CDR3 is TGCGCCAGCAGCCAAGATACAACGACAGACCGTGAAGCTTTCTTT. Translating gives CASSQDTTTDREAFF.

The chain links TRBV28 to TRBJ2-6, with D uncertain. V was shortened by 1 base and J by 3 bases, with 13 bases between the two germline ends. Per the germline V gene, CDR1 is MDHEN and CDR2 is SYDVKM. This CDR3 region has 17 residues. The CDR3 DNA sequence: TGTGCCAGCAGTTTATATAGAGTAGTATTTGGGGCCAACGTCCTGACTTTC. This sequence encodes CASSLYRVVFGANVLTF.

The chain couples TRBV10-3 to TRBJ2-2; TRBD1 matches at 9 bases. This CDR3 comprises 14 residues. Germline CDR1 ENHRY, CDR2 SYGVKD. After removal of 4 bases from V and 7 bases from J, the junction contained 4 bases not matched to a gene. CDR3 protein: CAISATGGGGELFF. The CDR3 DNA is TGTGCCATCAGTGCGACAGGGGGTGGCGGGGAGCTGTTTTTT.

This chain links TRBV19 with TRBJ1-1; perhaps TRBD1 as D (5 bases). This CDR3 spans 14 amino acids. The V and J ends lost 5 bases and 6 bases respectively, with 16 bases between them. CDR1 is LNHDA, CDR2 SQIVND, per germline (reference sequence). The CDR3 DNA is TGTGCCAGTAGTCCCCAGGGTTATCAGGCTGAAGCTTTCTTT. Translated, it gives CASSPQGYQAEAFF.

Notes on this clone: The same CDR3 arises from other DNA sequences in this sample as well. The gene calls are TRBV7-3 and TRBJ1-1; D ambiguous. V lost 5 bases to trimming and J lost 0 bases, with 7 bases between them. Germline V gives CDR1 SGHTA, CDR2 FQGTGA. The CDR3 has 13 residues. The CDR3 protein is CASSPGLNTEAFF. CDR3 in DNA: TGTGCCAGCAGCCCAGGACTGAACACTGAAGCTTTCTTT.

V and J are TRBV29-1 and TRBJ2-5; the D gene is possibly TRBD2 (6 bases). Germline CDR1 is SQVTM and CDR2 is ANQGSEA. The V end was cut by 4 bases, the J end by 4 bases, with 16 bases between. The CDR3 length is 14 residues. CDR3 amino acids: CSVALDRLGETQYF. DNA for the CDR3: TGCAGCGTTGCGCTAGATAGACTAGGAGAGACCCAGTACTTC.

Comments on this clone: Other DNA sequences of this sample code for an identical CDR3. The chain joins TRBV19 to TRBJ2-2, with D perhaps given as TRBD1 or TRBD2 (5 bases each). The CDR3 length is 15 residues. Trimming took off 6 bases at V and 2 bases at J, with 13 bases between the two ends. The germline V gene has CDR1 LNHDA and CDR2 SQIVND (reference sequence). In DNA form, the CDR3 reads TGTGCCAGTAGCCCCGGGACGGTAAACACCGGGGAGCTGTTTTTT. This sequence encodes CASSPGTVNTGELFF.

J is TRBJ2-1 and V is TRBV30, with 7 bases matching TRBD2. Losses at the gene ends were 5 bases for V and 0 bases for J; bases not matched to a gene: 4. The CDR3 runs 14 residues. Germline V gene sequence: CDR1 GTSNPN, CDR2 SVGIG (reference sequence). The DNA of the CDR3 is TGTGCCTGGGAGCGGGGAAGCTCCTACAATGAGCAGTTCTTC. This gives the protein CAWERGSSYNEQFF.

This chain connects TRBV5-1 to TRBJ2-7, with D perhaps TRBD2 (6 bases). This CDR3 spans 15 amino acids. The germline V and J ends were trimmed by 3 bases and 1 base, with 14 bases remaining between them. Germline V gene data show CDR1 as SGHRS and CDR2 as YFSETQ. CDR3 loop: CASSWGNSGSYEQYF. Written as DNA, the CDR3 is TGCGCCAGCAGCTGGGGAAATAGCGGTTCCTACGAGCAGTACTTC.

This chain connects TRBV7-2 to TRBJ2-5; TRBD2 matches 14 bases. CDR1 and CDR2 from the germline V gene are SGHTA and FQGNSA. V lost 5 bases to trimming and J lost 5 bases; unmatched junction nucleotides: 10. This CDR3 has 17 amino acids. CDR3 nucleotide sequence: TGTGCCAGCAGCAAGGGACTAGCGGGAGTCGGGCAGGAGACCCAGTACTTC. Its protein product is CASSKGLAGVGQETQYF.

This sequence joins TRBV6-1 and TRBJ1-2; 7 nucleotides align to TRBD1. The length of the CDR3 is 13 residues. Per the germline V gene, CDR1 is MNHNS and CDR2 is SASEGT. V lost 6 bases to trimming and J lost 4 bases; unmatched junction nucleotides: 5. The CDR3 sequence is CASSQQGSYGYTF. The CDR3 nucleotides read TGTGCCAGCAGCCAACAGGGGAGCTATGGCTACACCTTC.

This clone appeared once. The rearrangement joins TRBV5-6 to TRBJ1-2; the D is unclear. CDR3 length equals 15 residues. The germline V gene encodes CDR1 SGHDT and CDR2 YYEEEE. V lost 3 bases, J lost 3 bases, and 15 bases lay in between. CDR3 loop: CASSSKPRLDYGYTF. In DNA, the CDR3 is TGTGCCAGCAGCTCTAAACCCCGGCTTGACTATGGCTACACCTTC.

This clone was recorded only once. The chain combines TRBV6-6 with TRBJ1-1, with 10 bases identical to TRBD1. The CDR3 covers 16 residues. Per the germline V gene, CDR1 is MNHNY and CDR2 is SVGAGI (reference sequence). The V gene end was trimmed by 6 bases and the J gene end by 5 bases; junction bases not matched to a gene: 12. The CDR3 sequence: CASSSTDRGRPTEAFF. The CDR3 region has the DNA TGTGCCAGCAGCTCCACCGACAGGGGGCGTCCAACTGAAGCTTTCTTT.

The chain has TRBV19 and TRBJ2-7; D perhaps matches TRBD2 (5 bases). Germline assignment: CDR1 LNHDA and CDR2 SQIVND (reference sequence). This CDR3 is built from 15 residues. Trimming took off 3 bases at V and 5 bases at J, with 17 bases between the two ends. CDR3 sequence (DNA): TGTGCCAGTAGTATGCGATCGGGGTGGAGCCACGAGCAGTACTTC. Translating gives CASSMRSGWSHEQYF.

Notes on this clone: Other DNA sequences of this sample code for an identical CDR3. The V call is TRBV28, the J call TRBJ1-5; no firm D call. V lost 3 bases and J lost 7, with 7 bases in between. This CDR3 is 12 amino acids long. Germline lookup yields CDR1 MDHEN and CDR2 SYDVKM. The CDR3 region has the DNA TGTGCCAGCAGTTTGCCCGGACAGCCCCAGCATTTT. Its protein product is CASSLPGQPQHF.

The chain combines TRBV7-2 with TRBJ2-1; TRBD2 agrees at 9 bases. The CDR3 is made up of 18 amino acids. J lost 2 bases, V lost 4 bases, and 12 bases had no gene match. From germline, CDR1 is SGHTA and CDR2 FQGNSA. Here the CDR3 DNA reads TGTGCCAGCAGCTATACCCCTGGGCTAGCGGGAACCTACAATGAGCAGTTCTTC. It yields the protein CASSYTPGLAGTYNEQFF.

The gene calls are TRBV5-4 and TRBJ2-5; the D gene is possibly TRBD2 (5 bases). V lost 2 bases to trimming and J lost 4 bases, with 18 bases between them. The CDR3 has 16 residues. Looked up from germline, CDR1 is SGHNT and CDR2 is YYREEE (reference sequence). CDR3 DNA: TGTGCCAGCAGCTTCGGAGCGGCAGACCGGGGAGAGACCCAGTACTTC. As protein: CASSFGAADRGETQYF.

With regard to this clone: At the DNA level, this CDR3 is encoded by other sequences in the same sample as well. The chain combines TRBV5-1 with TRBJ2-2, with 10 bases aligning to TRBD2. V dropped 2 bases and J dropped 5; count of bases not matched to a gene: 3. The germline V gene has CDR1 SGHRS and CDR2 YFSETQ. The CDR3 has 15 residues. CDR3: CASSFLAGATGELFF. DNA for the CDR3: TGCGCCAGCAGCTTCCTAGCGGGAGCTACCGGGGAGCTGTTTTTT. Combining the CDR3 with reference TRBV5-1 and TRBJ2-2 gives the whole variable domain KAGVTQTPRYLIKTRGQQVTLSCSPISGHRSVSWYQQTPGQGLQFLFEYFSETQRNKGNFPGRFSGRQFSNSRSEMNVSTLELGDSALYLCASSFLAGATGELFFGEGSRLTVL.

V and J are TRBV2 and TRBJ2-2, with 11 bases lining up with TRBD2. V lost 8 bases to trimming and J lost 2 bases; unmatched junction nucleotides: 4. CDR3 length equals 15 residues. CDR1 is SNHLY and CDR2 is FYNNEI in the germline V gene. CDR3 loop: CASVGTSGNTGELFF. The CDR3 DNA reads TGTGCCAGCGTGGGGACTAGCGGCAACACCGGGGAGCTGTTTTTT.

Of note for this clone: In the same sample, other DNA sequences code for this CDR3. The rearrangement joins TRBV5-1 to TRBJ2-5; 8 bases fit TRBD1. Germline V CDR1 and CDR2: SGHRS, YFSETQ. The trim removed 2 bases at V and 2 bases at J, leaving 2 bases unmatched. This CDR3 is 14 amino acids long. CDR3 bases: TGCGCCAGCAGCTTAAGGACAGGGCAAGAGACCCAGTACTTC. Its translation: CASSLRTGQETQYF.

The V gene is TRBV6-1, the J gene TRBJ2-3; D uncertain. The germline V gene encodes CDR1 MNHNS and CDR2 SASEGT. CDR3 length: 12 residues. V lost 2 bases, J lost 3 bases, and 3 bases lay in between. CDR3: CASSERTDTQYF. CDR3 coding DNA: TGTGCCAGCAGTGAACGGACAGATACGCAGTATTTT.